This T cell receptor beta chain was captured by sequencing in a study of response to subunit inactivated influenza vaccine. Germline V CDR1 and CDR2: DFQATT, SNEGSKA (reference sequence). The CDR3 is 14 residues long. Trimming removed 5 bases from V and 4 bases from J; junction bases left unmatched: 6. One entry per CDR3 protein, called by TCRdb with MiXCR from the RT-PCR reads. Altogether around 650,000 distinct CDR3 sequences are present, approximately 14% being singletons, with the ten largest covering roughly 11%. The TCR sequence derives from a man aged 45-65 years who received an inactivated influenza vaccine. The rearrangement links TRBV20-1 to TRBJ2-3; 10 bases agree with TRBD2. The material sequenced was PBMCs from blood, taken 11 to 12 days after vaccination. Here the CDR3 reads CSAAGTSAADTQYF. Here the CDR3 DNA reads TGCAGTGCTGCGGGGACTAGCGCAGCAGATACGCAGTATTTT.